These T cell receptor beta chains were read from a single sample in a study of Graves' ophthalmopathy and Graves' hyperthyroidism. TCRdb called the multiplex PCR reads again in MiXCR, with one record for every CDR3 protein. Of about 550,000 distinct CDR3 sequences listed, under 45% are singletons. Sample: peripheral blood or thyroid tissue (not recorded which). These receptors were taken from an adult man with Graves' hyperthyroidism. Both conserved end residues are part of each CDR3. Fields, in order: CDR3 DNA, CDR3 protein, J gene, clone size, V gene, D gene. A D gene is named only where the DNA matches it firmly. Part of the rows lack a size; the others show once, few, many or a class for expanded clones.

CDR3nt: TGTGCCAGTAGTCCTGACTACACCGGGGAGCTGTTTTTT
CDR3aa: CASSPDYTGELFF
j_gene: TRBJ2-2
abundance: many
v_gene: TRBV19
d_gene: -

CDR3nt: TGCGCCAGCAGCACTGGGGGGGAGTACGAGCAGTACTTC
CDR3aa: CASSTGGEYEQYF
j_gene: TRBJ2-7
abundance: few
v_gene: TRBV5-1
d_gene: TRBD2

CDR3nt: TGTGCCAGCAGTCAGGGACCAGGCAATCAGCCCCAGCATTTT
CDR3aa: CASSQGPGNQPQHF
j_gene: TRBJ1-5
abundance: many
v_gene: TRBV6-5
d_gene: -

CDR3nt: TGTGCCAGCAGCTTAGCGGGGGGGTCCACCGGGGAGCTGTTTTTT
CDR3aa: CASSLAGGSTGELFF
j_gene: TRBJ2-2
abundance: -
v_gene: TRBV7-2
d_gene: TRBD2

CDR3nt: TGTGCCAGCAGCTTATGGAGCTTAGGGGACTACGAGCAGTACTTC
CDR3aa: CASSLWSLGDYEQYF
j_gene: TRBJ2-7
abundance: -
v_gene: TRBV7-9
d_gene: -

CDR3nt: TGCGCCAGCAGCCTCATATTTAGACAGGGAAGTAACTATGGCTACACCTTC
CDR3aa: CASSLIFRQGSNYGYTF
j_gene: TRBJ1-2
abundance: few
v_gene: TRBV25-1
d_gene: TRBD1

CDR3nt: TGTGCCAGCAGTCCTAGCGGGAGAGGGCCCGGGGAGCTGTTTTTT
CDR3aa: CASSPSGRGPGELFF
j_gene: TRBJ2-2
abundance: -
v_gene: TRBV2
d_gene: TRBD2

CDR3nt: TGTGCCAGCAGCGTAGGGGGGACAGGGGATTTATCTAATTCACCCCTCCACTTT
CDR3aa: CASSVGGTGDLSNSPLHF
j_gene: TRBJ1-6
abundance: -
v_gene: TRBV7-2
d_gene: TRBD1

CDR3nt: TGTGCCAGCAGTTTAGGACATCATTCACCCCTCCACTTT
CDR3aa: CASSLGHHSPLHF
j_gene: TRBJ1-6
abundance: many
v_gene: TRBV12-3/TRBV12-4
d_gene: -

CDR3nt: TGCGCCAGCGGTCGCCCGGGACAGGGGAACACCGGGGAGCTGTTTTTT
CDR3aa: CASGRPGQGNTGELFF
j_gene: TRBJ2-2
abundance: -
v_gene: TRBV5-1
d_gene: TRBD1

CDR3nt: TGCAGTGCTAGGTCCAACACAGATACGCAGTATTTT
CDR3aa: CSARSNTDTQYF
j_gene: TRBJ2-3
abundance: -
v_gene: TRBV20-1
d_gene: -

CDR3nt: TGTGCCAGCAGTGTAATGGGCAGCACCGGGGAGCTGTTTTTT
CDR3aa: CASSVMGSTGELFF
j_gene: TRBJ2-2
abundance: many
v_gene: TRBV2
d_gene: -

CDR3nt: TGCAGCCAGGGGGACCGAGGGAACACTGAAGCTTTCTTT
CDR3aa: CSQGDRGNTEAFF
j_gene: TRBJ1-1
abundance: -
v_gene: TRBV29-1
d_gene: TRBD1

CDR3nt: TGTGCCAGCAGCGTAGAGGGCAGGTCAATGCTTGAGCAGTACTTC
CDR3aa: CASSVEGRSMLEQYF
j_gene: TRBJ2-7
abundance: many
v_gene: TRBV9
d_gene: -

CDR3nt: TGCAGTGCTAGACCGGGGCGTGGGTACGAGCAGTACTTC
CDR3aa: CSARPGRGYEQYF
j_gene: TRBJ2-7
abundance: -
v_gene: TRBV20-1
d_gene: -

CDR3nt: TGTGCCAGCAGCGTAAAAACGGGACTAAACTACAATGAGCAGTACTTC
CDR3aa: CASSVKTGLNYNEQYF
j_gene: TRBJ2-7
abundance: -
v_gene: TRBV9
d_gene: TRBD2

CDR3nt: TGTGCCAGCAGCCCTGGGACAGGGCGGCCTGAAGCTTTCTTT
CDR3aa: CASSPGTGRPEAFF
j_gene: TRBJ1-1
abundance: -
v_gene: TRBV11-2
d_gene: TRBD1

CDR3nt: TGTGCCATCAGTGATGTGGCGGCGACCTACAATGAGCAGTTCTTC
CDR3aa: CAISDVAATYNEQFF
j_gene: TRBJ2-1
abundance: -
v_gene: TRBV10-3
d_gene: -